The 7 T cell receptor beta chains listed next were all sequenced from one sample in a study of shared clonotypes between healthy human individuals (dated by TCRdb to about 2020). CD8 naive samples consisted of CD45RO-negative cells that were positively selected for CCR7, yielding a CD45RA+CCR7+ population without TemRA cells. Receptor amplification or capture employed the immunoSEQ multiplex PCR assay. This is the immuneACCESS table as TCRdb keeps it, with only in-frame sequences that have V and J called. A part of the clones is gone; compared with another copy, unresolved V genes explain less than half, and the rest is unexplained. This sample holds around 650,000 clones; roughly 96% were observed only once. The ten top clones hold roughly 0.1% of the sample. The source material was naive CD8+ T cells sorted from blood. The cell subset or site tag for this specimen amounts to: CD45RA+CCR7+. All receptors come from a woman in her thirties in good health.

The chain couples TRBV7-9 to TRBJ2-2; D ambiguous. Trimming left V 3 bases short and J 1 base short, with 9 bases between. CDR1 is SEHNR and CDR2 is FQNEAQ in the germline V gene (reference sequence). The CDR3 spans 15 residues. CDR3 amino acids: CASSFPDGNTGELFF. Written as DNA, the CDR3 is TGTGCCAGCAGCTTCCCTGACGGGAACACCGGGGAGCTGTTTTTT. The variable domain in full, completed from reference TRBV7-9 and TRBJ2-2, reads DTGVSQNPRHKITKRGQNVTFRCDPISEHNRLYWYRQTLGQGPEFLTYFQNEAQLEKSRLLSDRFSAERPKGSFSTLEIQRTEQGDSAMYLCASSFPDGNTGELFFGEGSRLTVL.

The gene calls are TRBV7-8 and TRBJ2-2; 9 bases are shared with TRBD1. The trim removed 2 bases at V and 5 bases at J, leaving 6 bases unmatched. The CDR3 has 16 amino acids. CDR1 SGHVS and CDR2 FQNEAQ come from the germline V gene. CDR3 bases: TGTGCCAGCAGCTTATTGGGACAGGGAATGACCGGGGAGCTGTTTTTT. Translating it yields CASSLLGQGMTGELFF.

The J gene is TRBJ2-7, the V gene TRBV5-5; TRBD1 aligns across 9 bases. Germline CDR1 reads SGHKS; CDR2 reads YYEKEE (reference sequence). V gave up 4 bases and J gave up 2 bases; unmatched junction bases: 4. The CDR3 has 14 amino acids. The CDR3 here is CASSPGQGPYEQYF. The CDR3 region has the DNA TGTGCCAGCAGCCCTGGACAGGGGCCCTACGAGCAGTACTTC.

The V call is TRBV28, the J call TRBJ2-2; 10 nucleotides agree with TRBD2. The CDR3 is 17 amino acids. Losses at the gene ends were 6 bases for V and 5 bases for J; bases not matched to a gene: 12. CDR1 MDHEN and CDR2 SYDVKM come from the germline V gene. Written as DNA, the CDR3 is TGTGCCAGCAGATCCCGCGCTAGCGGGAGTTATACCGGGGAGCTGTTTTTT. This translates into CASRSRASGSYTGELFF.

The CDR3 sequence: CASSPAGWAGEYNEQFF. CDR3 sequence (DNA): TGTGCCAGCAGCCCCGCTGGGTGGGCGGGAGAATACAATGAGCAGTTCTTC. The chain carries TRBV5-6 and TRBJ2-1, with 7 bases identical to TRBD2. The CDR3 is made up of 17 amino acids. In germline, CDR1 is SGHDT, CDR2 YYEEEE. Trimming at V came to 4 bases and at J to 4 bases, leaving 14 bases not matched to a gene. Complete variable domain (other parts from reference TRBV5-6 and TRBJ2-1): DAGVTQSPTHLIKTRGQQVTLRCSPKSGHDTVSWYQQALGQGPQFIFQYYEEEERQRGNFPDRFSGHQFPNYSSELNVNALLLGDSALYLCASSPAGWAGEYNEQFFGPGTRLTVL.

V and J are TRBV4-2 and TRBJ2-3; no clear D gene. Germline CDR1 and CDR2: LGHNA and YNFKEQ. Trimming cost V 0 bases and J 0 bases, with 4 bases left between them. The CDR3 totals 14 residues. CDR3 sequence: CASSQEASTDTQYF. The CDR3 DNA reads as TGTGCCAGCAGCCAAGAGGCCAGCACAGATACGCAGTATTTT.

This clone occurred once. The rearrangement uses TRBV5-6 and TRBJ2-6; D tentatively fits TRBD1 or TRBD2 (5 bases each). This CDR3 spans 18 amino acids. CDR1 and CDR2 (germline): SGHDT, YYEEEE. V was shortened by 0 bases and J by 0 bases, with 13 bases between the two germline ends. CDR3 DNA: TGTGCCAGCAGCTTGGATGGGACGGCCCTCTCTGGGGCCAACGTCCTGACTTTC. This translates into CASSLDGTALSGANVLTF.